The 27 T cell receptor beta chains reported below all come from one sample, sequenced in a study of OX40 agonist ivuxolimab in advanced cancers. The library relied on the immunoSEQ multiplex PCR assay. TCRdb carries this immuneACCESS record with in-frame sequences only. Its versions omit some clonotypes, under half of them owing to an unresolved V gene in the studies checked, with the rest unexplained. Here the sample has about 53,000 clones; roughly 83% occur a single time. The ten largest make up 4.6% of the sample. Sequenced material: CD4+ or CD8+ T cells sorted from blood, taken in a trial of the OX40 agonist ivuxolimab. Receptors originate from an adult with an advanced solid tumor such as melanoma, head and neck, liver or kidney cancer.

In this sample, this clone turned up a few times. The gene calls are TRBV30 and TRBJ2-6; D gene unclear. Germline CDR1 GTSNPN, CDR2 SVGIG (reference sequence). Trimming shortened V by 4 bases and J by 3 bases, and 10 bases separated the two germline ends. There are 14 residues in the CDR3. The CDR3: CAWKVGSGANVLTF. CDR3 coding DNA: TGTGCCTGGAAGGTAGGCAGTGGGGCCAACGTCCTGACTTTC.

A note on this clone: The identical CDR3 is also encoded by other nucleotide sequences in the sample. The chain couples TRBV11-3 to TRBJ2-5, with TRBD2 matching 9 bases. Germline assignment: CDR1 SGHNT and CDR2 YENEEA. V was pared by 0 bases and J by 4 bases, with 6 bases of the junction left unmatched. The CDR3 contains 16 residues. The CDR3 sequence is CASSLESGRRRETQYF. The DNA of the CDR3 is TGTGCCAGCAGCTTAGAGAGCGGGAGGAGACGAGAGACCCAGTACTTC.

This rearrangement joins TRBV11-2 to TRBJ2-3; 9 positions agree with TRBD2. This CDR3 has 15 residues. J was trimmed by 6 bases and V by 4 bases; bases with no gene match: 8. The germline CDR1 and CDR2 sequences are SGHAT and FQNNGV. CDR3 in DNA: TGTGCCAGCAGCTCCAGGACTAGCGCTAGGGATACGCAGTATTTT. Encoded protein: CASSSRTSARDTQYF.

This rearrangement joins TRBV27 to TRBJ1-4; D call uncertain. CDR3 length: 15 residues. Germline V CDR1 and CDR2: MNHEY, SMNVEV (reference sequence). Trimming cost V 4 bases and J 3 bases, with 12 bases left between them. The CDR3 nucleotides are TGTGCCAGCAGTTCATCGGGGAGTCCTAATGAAAAACTGTTTTTT. Amino acids: CASSSSGSPNEKLFF.

V and J are TRBV7-9 and TRBJ1-1; D remains unclear. Deletions cut 1 base from V and 10 bases from J, with 7 bases between. Germline-derived CDR1 and CDR2 are SEHNR and FQNEAQ (reference sequence). The CDR3 contains 11 residues. In DNA, the CDR3 is TGTGCCAGCAGCTTAGTTGGATCAGCTTTCTTT. Amino acids: CASSLVGSAFF.

V usage is TRBV29-1 and J usage is TRBJ2-5; D is unclear. Per germline, CDR1 SQVTM and CDR2 ANQGSEA. The CDR3 consists of 12 residues. V was cut by 7 bases and J by 5 bases, with 14 bases left in between. DNA for the CDR3: TGCAGCGCTGACCCGGGTACCGAGACCCAGTACTTC. Its protein is CSADPGTETQYF.

V is TRBV7-9 and J is TRBJ2-2; D remains unclear. There are 12 residues in the CDR3. Trimming took off 5 bases at V and 6 bases at J, with 7 bases between the two ends. CDR1 is SEHNR and CDR2 is FQNEAQ in the germline V gene (reference sequence). For the CDR3, the DNA is TGTGCCAGCAGCCGACCAGCCGGGGAGCTGTTTTTT. This translates into CASSRPAGELFF.

This chain connects TRBV19 to TRBJ1-2, with 10 bases that match TRBD1. The CDR3 is 16 residues long. Germline CDR1 is LNHDA and CDR2 is SQIVND (reference sequence). V was clipped by 5 bases and J by 4 bases; unmatched bases: 10. CDR3 sequence reads: CASSERQGAPSYGYTF. CDR3 nucleotide sequence: TGTGCCAGTAGTGAGAGACAGGGGGCTCCCTCCTATGGCTACACCTTC.

This clone was seen just once. The rearrangement links TRBV27 to TRBJ2-4; 9 bases are shared with TRBD2. V lost 5 bases, J lost 0 bases, and 2 bases stayed unmatched. Germline-derived CDR1 and CDR2 are MNHEY and SMNVEV (reference sequence). The CDR3 runs 15 residues. This CDR3 is CASSGLARAKNIQYF. In DNA, the CDR3 is TGTGCCAGCAGTGGACTAGCGAGAGCCAAAAACATTCAGTACTTC.

The chain joins TRBV19 to TRBJ1-1; 7 nucleotides align to TRBD1. Losses at the gene ends were 7 bases for V and 5 bases for J; bases not matched to a gene: 13. The CDR3 is 15 amino acids. Germline CDR1 LNHDA, CDR2 SQIVND (reference sequence). Here the CDR3 reads CASTGRQGGLTEAFF. The CDR3, as DNA: TGTGCCAGTACTGGACGACAGGGAGGGTTGACTGAAGCTTTCTTT. Based on the CDR3 plus reference TRBV19 and TRBJ1-1, the full variable domain is DGGITQSPKYLFRKEGQNVTLSCEQNLNHDAMYWYRQDPGQGLRLIYYSQIVNDFQKGDIAEGYSVSREKKESFPLTVTSAQKNPTAFYLCASTGRQGGLTEAFFGQGTRLTVV.

The gene calls are TRBV27 and TRBJ2-3, with D tentatively TRBD1 (5 bases). Trimming cost V 5 bases and J 6 bases, with 21 bases left between them. CDR3 length: 16 amino acids. CDR1 and CDR2 (germline): MNHEY, SMNVEV (reference sequence). For the CDR3, the DNA is TGTGCCAGCAGTCCGATTCTAGGGGTCTTAGGGGATACGCAGTATTTT. Its translation is CASSPILGVLGDTQYF.

The chain couples TRBV5-6 to TRBJ2-7, with 10 positions matching TRBD2. This CDR3 is 15 amino acids long. Per germline, CDR1 SGHDT and CDR2 YYEEEE. V lost 2 bases and J lost 3; bases outside the gene matches: 5. CDR3: CASSFRTSGHYEQYF. CDR3 in DNA: TGTGCCAGCAGCTTTCGGACTAGCGGACACTACGAGCAGTACTTC.

This clone has a count of ten or more. J is TRBJ2-3 and V is TRBV7-9; D unclear. V lost 5 bases to trimming and J lost 1 base, with 19 bases between them. This CDR3 has 17 amino acids. Looked up from germline, CDR1 is SEHNR and CDR2 is FQNEAQ (reference sequence). CDR3 sequence: CASSVRRGPSGTDTQYF. CDR3 bases: TGTGCCAGCAGCGTAAGACGAGGTCCCTCGGGCACAGATACGCAGTATTTT.

This clone was counted a few times. The gene calls are TRBV28 and TRBJ1-5; D is perhaps TRBD1 (6 bases). V gave up 6 bases and J gave up 16 bases, with 16 bases separating them. The CDR3 extends over 11 amino acids. The V gene's germline CDR1 is MDHEN and CDR2 SYDVKM. CDR3 in DNA: TGTGCCAGCAGGACCTCGGTGGGGGCACATTTT. This sequence encodes CASRTSVGAHF.

The count of this clone is one. The chain combines TRBV11-3 with TRBJ2-7; a weak D match, TRBD1 (6 bases). CDR3 length: 14 amino acids. CDR1 and CDR2 (germline): SGHNT, YENEEA. Trimming pared 5 bases from V and 2 bases from J, leaving 13 bases between. CDR3: CASSGDTRTYEQYF. The CDR3 nucleotides are TGTGCCAGCAGCGGGGACACTCGTACCTACGAGCAGTACTTC. Combining the CDR3 with reference TRBV11-3 and TRBJ2-7 gives the whole variable domain EAGVVQSPRYKIIEKKQPVAFWCNPISGHNTLYWYLQNLGQGPELLIRYENEEAVDDSQLPKDRFSAERLKGVDSTLKIQPAELGDSAVYLCASSGDTRTYEQYFGPGTRLTVT.

The V call is TRBV4-1, the J call TRBJ2-7, with D perhaps TRBD1 (5 bases). Germline-derived CDR1 and CDR2 are MGHRA and YSYEKL. V gave up 6 bases and J gave up 4 bases, with 10 bases separating them. The CDR3 runs to 12 residues. The CDR3 DNA is TGCGCCAGCAGTCGGCAGGGTTACGAGCAGTACTTC. Amino acids: CASSRQGYEQYF.

The sample holds many counts of this clone. This chain connects TRBV11-2 to TRBJ2-7; no definite D call. CDR3 length: 14 amino acids. V dropped 4 bases and J dropped 0 bases, with 10 bases sitting between them. Germline V gene lookup returns CDR1 SGHAT and CDR2 FQNNGV. For the CDR3, the DNA is TGTGCCAGCAGCTCAGGTCCCAGCTCCTACGAGCAGTACTTC. Translated: CASSSGPSSYEQYF.

Remarks on this clone: Since a much larger clone is just one base distant, this may be a read error. The chain uses TRBV27 and TRBJ2-7; D possibly corresponds to TRBD1 (5 bases). This CDR3 region has 13 residues. Germline CDR1 is MNHEY and CDR2 is SMNVEV (reference sequence). For the CDR3, the DNA is TGTGCCAGCAGTTTAGACAGCTCCTACGAGCAGTGCTTC. Translation gives CASSLDSSYEQCF.

This clone appeared a few times. The rearrangement joins TRBV29-1 to TRBJ2-5, with TRBD1 matching over 8 bases. Germline V lookup: CDR1 SQVTM, CDR2 ANQGSEA. Germline trimming cut 3 bases from V and 5 bases from J; bases unmatched to any gene: 20. The CDR3 contains 18 residues. The CDR3 spells CSVDRWTGSFEVGETQYF. CDR3 in DNA: TGCAGCGTTGATAGATGGACAGGGTCCTTCGAAGTGGGTGAGACCCAGTACTTC.

This sequence joins TRBV5-1 and TRBJ2-5; D possibly corresponds to TRBD1 (5 bases). CDR1 is SGHRS and CDR2 is YFSETQ in the germline V gene. V dropped 1 base and J dropped 7 bases, with 11 bases sitting between them. The CDR3 length is 13 residues. In nucleotides, the CDR3 is TGCGCCAGCAGCTTGAACTACCAGGGGACCCAGTACTTC. Encoded protein: CASSLNYQGTQYF.

The chain employs TRBV30 and TRBJ1-5; D ambiguous. This CDR3 is built from 14 residues. V was cut by 1 base and J by 6 bases, with 13 bases left in between. Germline V lookup: CDR1 GTSNPN, CDR2 SVGIG (reference sequence). This chain's CDR3 is CAWSGWGDGQPQHF. DNA of the CDR3: TGTGCCTGGAGTGGGTGGGGTGACGGTCAGCCCCAGCATTTT.

The chain combines TRBV25-1 with TRBJ2-2; D remains unclear. This CDR3 contains 14 residues. Trimming cost V 3 bases and J 4 bases, with 9 bases left between them. Per germline, CDR1 MGHDK and CDR2 SYGVNS. DNA for the CDR3: TGTGCCAGCAGTGAGCCCTTGATCACCGGGGAGCTGTTTTTT. It is translated as CASSEPLITGELFF.

The gene calls are TRBV27 and TRBJ1-5; D ambiguous. V dropped 3 bases and J dropped 4 bases, with 10 bases sitting between them. CDR3 length: 14 amino acids. CDR1 MNHEY and CDR2 SMNVEV come from the germline V gene (reference sequence). The CDR3 sequence: CASSFWRSNQPQHF. DNA of the CDR3: TGTGCCAGCAGTTTCTGGAGATCTAATCAGCCCCAGCATTTT.

This rearrangement joins TRBV4-2 to TRBJ1-1, with D possibly matching TRBD1 (5 bases). The CDR3 runs to 15 residues. Germline V gene data show CDR1 as LGHNA and CDR2 as YNFKEQ. The V end was cut by 1 base, the J end by 5 bases, with 14 bases between. CDR3 nucleotide sequence: TGTGCCAGCAGCCAAGTACGGGGGGATTGGACTGAAGCTTTCTTT. The encoded protein is CASSQVRGDWTEAFF.

The chain couples TRBV2 to TRBJ2-1; the D is unclear. The CDR3 extends over 15 amino acids. Germline CDR1 reads SNHLY; CDR2 reads FYNNEI. Trimming left V 7 bases short and J 0 bases short, with 13 bases between. CDR3 region: CASNVRPSSYNEQFF. The CDR3 DNA is TGTGCCAGCAATGTTAGGCCCAGCTCCTACAATGAGCAGTTCTTC.

The gene calls are TRBV5-1 and TRBJ2-7; 7 positions match TRBD1. Germline V gene sequence: CDR1 SGHRS, CDR2 YFSETQ. This CDR3 region has 14 residues. Losses at the gene ends were 4 bases for V and 6 bases for J; bases not matched to a gene: 10. CDR3 amino acids: CASSQETGLGEQYF. CDR3 DNA: TGCGCCAGCAGCCAGGAGACAGGGTTGGGCGAGCAGTACTTC.

The chain recombines TRBV7-2 with TRBJ2-7; D might be TRBD1 (6 bases). Germline CDR1 and CDR2: SGHTA and FQGNSA. Trimming took 5 bases from V and 7 from J, leaving 15 bases between them. This CDR3 has 13 amino acids. The CDR3 is CASSTYRESEQYF. CDR3 DNA sequence: TGTGCCAGCAGCACATACAGGGAGAGTGAGCAGTACTTC.